This is a list of T cell receptor beta chains from one sample in a study of blood T cell repertoires in COVID-19. Some clones are missing from TCRdb's copy, which holds only in-frame ones; the method was immunoSEQ multiplex PCR. The table includes approximately 110,000 clones, around 78% detected once. The sequencing input was peripheral blood. Receptors originate from a woman aged 55-70 years with acute or convalescent COVID-19. Both conserved end residues are part of each CDR3. D genes are given only for firm matches. Clone size appears in some rows only: once, few, many, or a class for an expanded clone.

TRBJ2-3	TRBV9	.	.	CASSPSLSGTDTQYF	TGTGCCAGCAGCCCTTCCCTGTCGGGCACAGATACGCAGTATTTT
TRBJ1-1	TRBV6-2/TRBV6-3	.	TRBD1	CASSAQGIITEAFF	TGTGCCAGCAGTGCACAGGGGATCATCACTGAAGCTTTCTTT
TRBJ1-3	TRBV10-2	.	.	CASSPQGSFGNTIYF	TGCGCCAGCAGTCCTCAGGGTAGTTTCGGAAACACCATATATTTT
TRBJ2-1	TRBV7-9	once	.	CASRNEGNNEQFF	TGTGCCAGCAGAAATGAGGGAAACAATGAGCAGTTCTTC
TRBJ2-3	TRBV5-4	.	.	CASSLGIGAYQRPEDTQYF	TGTGCCAGCAGCTTAGGGATTGGCGCTTACCAGCGGCCCGAGGATACGCAGTATTTT
TRBJ1-1	TRBV27	.	TRBD1	CASSLWAGGDTEAFF	TGTGCCAGCAGTTTATGGGCAGGGGGAGACACTGAAGCTTTCTTT
TRBJ1-3	TRBV28	.	.	CASSLNPYSGNTIYF	TGTGCCAGCAGTTTAAACCCCTATTCTGGAAACACCATATATTTT
TRBJ2-5	TRBV5-1	once	.	CASSLPTVQETQYF	TGCGCCAGCAGCTTGCCCACGGTCCAAGAGACCCAGTACTTC
TRBJ2-7	TRBV29-1	.	TRBD1	CSGGTGRYEQYF	TGCAGCGGAGGGACAGGGCGCTACGAGCAGTACTTC
TRBJ2-5	TRBV10-3	.	.	CATRPNQETQYF	TGTGCCACCCGTCCTAACCAAGAGACCCAGTACTTC
TRBJ1-1	TRBV18	.	TRBD1	CASSPGTGDTEAFF	TGTGCCAGCTCACCCGGAACAGGGGACACTGAAGCTTTCTTT